The present entry profiles one T cell receptor (beta chain) with its context. Its antigen remains unknown. One junction end does not reproduce the germline sequence, and a read error may be involved. The entry originates in a study of CD8+ T cells in alopecia areata. Study observations and caveats: Scalp repertoires also include resident alphabeta T cells from normal skin. Mice showed clearer TCR sharing than patients did, a gap that was possibly HLA-related. Lesional scalp exceeded normal scalp in clonality, especially in alopecia totalis/universalis.

Extracted RNA was reverse transcribed into cDNA, the sequencing template. Generated by immunoSEQ multiplex PCR, the TCRdb table keeps only in-frame clones and is missing some. This sample has 34,000 or so clones; less than 70% occur once, and the top ten carry 30% to 50%. This TCR was sampled from a human donor with alopecia areata. The specimen was NKG2D-high CD8+ T cells sorted from blood.

In DNA form, the CDR3 reads TGTGCTAGCAGCTTAGGTCAGGGGGACTACGAGCAGTACTTC. It is translated as CASSLGQGDYEQYF. V and J are TRBV7-7 and TRBJ2-7; 7 positions match TRBD1. This CDR3 spans 14 amino acids. CDR1 is SSHAT and CDR2 is FNYEAQ in the germline V gene (reference sequence). The full variable domain, in which reference TRBV7-7 and TRBJ2-7 provide the parts outside the CDR3, is GAGVSQSPRYKVTKRGQDVTLRCDPISSHATLYWYQQALGQGPEFLTYFNYEAQPDKSGLPSDRFSAERPEGSISTLTIQRTEQRDSAMYRCASSLGQGDYEQYFGPGTRLTVT.